What follows is one T cell receptor (beta chain) and its context. This record belongs to a study of T cell responses to AZD1222 COVID-19 vaccine. The assay was immunoSEQ multiplex PCR, and TCRdb's table has in-frame clones only and misses some. In the table there are approximately 120,000 clones, 80% to 90% of which are singletons. CDR1 is LNHNV, CDR2 YYDKDF, per germline (reference sequence). Trimming shortened V by 1 base and J by 4 bases, and 14 bases separated the two germline ends. CDR3 length: 16 residues. The sequencing used peripheral blood, collected on day 0 of AZD1222 vaccination. The sequence was obtained from an adult in good health. The chain uses TRBV15 and TRBJ1-5, with D possibly being TRBD1 (5 bases). The CDR3 DNA reads as TGTGCCACCAGCAGAGGTGGCAGGGTTGGTAATCAGCCCCAGCATTTT. This codes for CATSRGGRVGNQPQHF.